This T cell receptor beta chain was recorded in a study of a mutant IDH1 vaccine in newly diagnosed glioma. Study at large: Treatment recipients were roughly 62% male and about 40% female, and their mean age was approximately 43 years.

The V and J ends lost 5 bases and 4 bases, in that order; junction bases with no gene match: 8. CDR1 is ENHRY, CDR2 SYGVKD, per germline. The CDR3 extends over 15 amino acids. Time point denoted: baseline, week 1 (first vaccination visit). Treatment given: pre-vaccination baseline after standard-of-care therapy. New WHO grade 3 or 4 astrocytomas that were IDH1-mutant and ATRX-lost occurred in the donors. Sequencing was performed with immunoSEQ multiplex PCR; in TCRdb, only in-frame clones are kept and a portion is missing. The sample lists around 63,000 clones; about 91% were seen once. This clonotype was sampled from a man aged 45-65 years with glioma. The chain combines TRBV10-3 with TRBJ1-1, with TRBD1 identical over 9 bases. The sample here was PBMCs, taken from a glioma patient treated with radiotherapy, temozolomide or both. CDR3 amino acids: CAISWDRVEGTEAFF. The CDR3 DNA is TGTGCCATCAGTTGGGACAGGGTGGAGGGCACTGAAGCTTTCTTT.